The clone carrying this TCR beta chain was counted ten times or more. Its antigen is not known. Blood genomic DNA input for TRB amplification was roughly 220-500 ng. The sample comes from a study of T and B cells in COVID-19 patients. Across the whole study: Of under 25 active-infection patients, approximately 12 were critically ill with mechanical ventilation or extracorporeal membrane oxygenation.

Whole-study results and caveats: Active COVID-19 showed highly clonal TRB repertoires; recovery showed diversity and richness above healthy donors. CD4+, regulatory T cell, CD8+ and sorted SARS-CoV-2-responsive or tetramer+ T cells were not yet sequenced. Symptomatic-phase blood samples from mildly ill patients and early samples from severe cases were scarce.

BIOMED2 TRB-A/B primer pools were used in multiplex TRB PCR. TCRdb re-analysed the multiplex PCR reads in MiXCR, keeping a single row per CDR3 protein. The sample shows about 8,400 distinct CDR3 sequences, over 20% of them seen only once. This clonotype was obtained from a human donor who had recovered from COVID-19. Material: blood.

DNA for the CDR3: TGTGCCAGCAGTTACTCAAGAGAAAAAGAGACCCAGTACTTC. Translating it yields CASSYSREKETQYF. This chain connects TRBV6-2 or TRBV6-3 to TRBJ2-5; unclear D gene. Germline CDR1 reads MNHEY; CDR2 reads SVGEGT. This CDR3 has 14 amino acids. V dropped 0 bases and J dropped 3 bases, with 8 bases sitting between them.